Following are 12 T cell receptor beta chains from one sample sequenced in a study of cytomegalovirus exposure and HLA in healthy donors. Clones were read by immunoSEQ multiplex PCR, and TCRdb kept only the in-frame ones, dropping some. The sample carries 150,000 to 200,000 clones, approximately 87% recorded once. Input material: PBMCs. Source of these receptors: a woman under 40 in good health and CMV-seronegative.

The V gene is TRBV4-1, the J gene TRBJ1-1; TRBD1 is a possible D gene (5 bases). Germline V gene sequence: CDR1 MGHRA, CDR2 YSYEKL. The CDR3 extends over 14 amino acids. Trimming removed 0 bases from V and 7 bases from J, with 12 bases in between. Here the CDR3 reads CASSQEGSGGEAFF. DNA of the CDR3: TGCGCCAGCAGCCAAGAGGGGTCGGGGGGTGAAGCTTTCTTT.

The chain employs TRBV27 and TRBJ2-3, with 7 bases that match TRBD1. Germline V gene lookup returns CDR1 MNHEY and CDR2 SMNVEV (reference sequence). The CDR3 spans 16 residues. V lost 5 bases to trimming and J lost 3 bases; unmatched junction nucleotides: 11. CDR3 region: CASSPLTGTGTDTQYF. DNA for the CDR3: TGTGCCAGCAGTCCGCTGACAGGGACGGGAACAGATACGCAGTATTTT.

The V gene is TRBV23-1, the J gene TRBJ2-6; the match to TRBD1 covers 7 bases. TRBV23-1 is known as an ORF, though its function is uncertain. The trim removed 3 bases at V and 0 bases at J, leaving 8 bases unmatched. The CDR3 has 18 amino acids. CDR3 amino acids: CASSQPGDRCSGANVLTF. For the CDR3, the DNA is TGCGCCAGCAGTCAGCCCGGGGACAGATGCTCTGGGGCCAACGTCCTGACTTTC.

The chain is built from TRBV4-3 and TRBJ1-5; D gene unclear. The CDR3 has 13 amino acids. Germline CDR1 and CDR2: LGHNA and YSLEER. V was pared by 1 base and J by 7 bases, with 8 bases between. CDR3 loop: CASSQGEGQPQHF. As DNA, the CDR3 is TGCGCCAGCAGCCAAGGAGAAGGGCAGCCCCAGCATTTT.

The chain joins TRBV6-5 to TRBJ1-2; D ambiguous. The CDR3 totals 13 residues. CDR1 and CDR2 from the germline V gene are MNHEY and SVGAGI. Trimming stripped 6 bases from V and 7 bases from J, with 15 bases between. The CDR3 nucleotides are TGTGCCAGCAGAGAGGTTGATGCACGTGGCTACACCTTC. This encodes CASREVDARGYTF.

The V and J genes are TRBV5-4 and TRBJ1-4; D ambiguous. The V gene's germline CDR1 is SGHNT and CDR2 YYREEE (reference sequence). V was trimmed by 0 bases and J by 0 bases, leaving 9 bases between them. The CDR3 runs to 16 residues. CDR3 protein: CASSLDLQATNEKLFF. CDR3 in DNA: TGTGCCAGCAGCTTGGATCTCCAGGCAACTAATGAAAAACTGTTTTTT.

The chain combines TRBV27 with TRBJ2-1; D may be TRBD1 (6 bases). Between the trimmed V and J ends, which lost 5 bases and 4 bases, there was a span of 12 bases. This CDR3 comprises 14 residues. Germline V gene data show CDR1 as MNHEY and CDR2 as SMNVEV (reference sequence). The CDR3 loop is CASSRQETYNEQFF. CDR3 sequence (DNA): TGTGCCAGCAGTAGACAGGAAACGTACAATGAGCAGTTCTTC.

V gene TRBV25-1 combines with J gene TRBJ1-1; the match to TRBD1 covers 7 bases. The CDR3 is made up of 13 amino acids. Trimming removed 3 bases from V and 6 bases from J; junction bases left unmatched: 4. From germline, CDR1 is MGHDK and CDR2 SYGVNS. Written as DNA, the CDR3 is TGTGCCAGCAGTGAGAGGGGGCCTGCTGAAGCTTTCTTT. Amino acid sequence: CASSERGPAEAFF.

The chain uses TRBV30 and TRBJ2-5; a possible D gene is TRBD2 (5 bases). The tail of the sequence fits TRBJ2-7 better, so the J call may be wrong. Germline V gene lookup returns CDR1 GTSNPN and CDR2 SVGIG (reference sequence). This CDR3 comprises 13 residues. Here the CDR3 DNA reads TGTGCCTGGAGTGCTAGCTTTGGCTACGAGCAGTACTTC. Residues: CAWSASFGYEQYF.

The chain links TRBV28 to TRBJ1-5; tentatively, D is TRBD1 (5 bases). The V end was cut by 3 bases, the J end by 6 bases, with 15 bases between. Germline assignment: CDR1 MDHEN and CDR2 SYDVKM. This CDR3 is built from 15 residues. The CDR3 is CASSFARARRQPQHF. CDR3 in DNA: TGTGCCAGCAGTTTTGCCAGGGCCCGGCGTCAGCCCCAGCATTTT.

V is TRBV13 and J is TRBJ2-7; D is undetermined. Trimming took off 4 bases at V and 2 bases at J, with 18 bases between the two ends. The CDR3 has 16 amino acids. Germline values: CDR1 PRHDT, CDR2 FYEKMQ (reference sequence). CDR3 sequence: CASSSRLVPSPYEQYF. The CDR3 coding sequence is TGTGCCAGCAGCTCTCGATTGGTCCCATCCCCCTACGAGCAGTACTTC. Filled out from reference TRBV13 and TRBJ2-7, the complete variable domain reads AAGVIQSPRHLIKEKRETATLKCYPIPRHDTVYWYQQGPGQDPQFLISFYEKMQSDKGSIPDRFSAQQFSDYHSELNMSSLELGDSALYFCASSSRLVPSPYEQYFGPGTRLTVT.

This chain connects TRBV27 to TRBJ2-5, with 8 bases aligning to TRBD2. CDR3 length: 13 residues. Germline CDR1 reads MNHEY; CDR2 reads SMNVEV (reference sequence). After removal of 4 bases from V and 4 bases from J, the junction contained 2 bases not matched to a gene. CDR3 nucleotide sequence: TGTGCCAGCAGTTATCTAGCGGGAGAGACCCAGTACTTC. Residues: CASSYLAGETQYF.